This T cell receptor beta chain was obtained from a study of blood T cell repertoires in COVID-19. Looking at the study overall: Specimens from acute and convalescent COVID-19 originated in the United States, Italy and Spain. The cDNA or gDNA used as material had been derived from T cells, B-cell-depleted T cells, or PBMCs.

As processed by the authors: It was from reference gene primer amplification that nucleated cell counts were estimated. The protocol was immunoSEQ multiplex PCR, while the TCRdb copy is restricted to in-frame clones and leaves out a portion. V, J and clone size are taken as reported in that table, and D and trimming were inferred from the DNA itself. The sample includes a few hundred thousand clones, about 87% of them seen just once. Recovery meant two consecutive negative NP/OP PCR tests, professional clearance, or resolved symptoms. The junction had 4 bases not matched to a gene; V was cut back by 0 bases and J by 3 bases. The CDR3 sequence is 16 residues long. In germline, CDR1 is MNHEY, CDR2 SVGEGT.

This receptor was identified in a woman between 45 and 60 years old who had recovered from COVID-19. This sequence joins TRBV6-2 or TRBV6-3 and TRBJ1-5; 8 bases are a match to TRBD1. The sample was PBMCs or T cells enriched from blood (not recorded which). For the CDR3, the DNA is TGTGCCAGCAGTTACTCCGGGACAGGAGTCAATCAGCCCCAGCATTTT. Its protein product is CASSYSGTGVNQPQHF.